This TCR beta chain was observed in a study of type 1 regulatory T cells. Across the whole study: T-allo10 is a Tr1-enriched, alloantigen-specific CD4 T cell product made in vitro.

MiXCR, run by TCRdb on the reads, gives a single entry per CDR3 protein. The repertoire has over 90,000 distinct CDR3 sequences, around a third of them found once; the top ten carry about 2.4%. J gave up 4 bases and V 0 bases, and 4 bases lay outside the gene matches. Germline CDR1 SGHTS, CDR2 YDEGEE. This CDR3 spans 15 amino acids. Specimen: CD4+ T cells, either the whole sample or a sorted fraction (not recorded which). The chain links TRBV5-8 to TRBJ2-1; the match to TRBD2 covers 7 bases. This TCR derives from a human donor in good health. For the CDR3, the DNA is TGTGCCAGCAGCTTGGGGCTAGCGGAGTACAATGAGCAGTTCTTC. Amino acid sequence: CASSLGLAEYNEQFF.